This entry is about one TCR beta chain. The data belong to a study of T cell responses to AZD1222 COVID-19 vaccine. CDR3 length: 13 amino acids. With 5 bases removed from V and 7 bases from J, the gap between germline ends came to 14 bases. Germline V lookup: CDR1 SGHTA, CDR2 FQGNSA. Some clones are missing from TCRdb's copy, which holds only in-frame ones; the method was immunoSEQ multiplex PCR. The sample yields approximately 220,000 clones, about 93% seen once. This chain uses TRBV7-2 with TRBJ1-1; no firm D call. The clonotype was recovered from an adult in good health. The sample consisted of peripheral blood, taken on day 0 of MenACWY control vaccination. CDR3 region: CASSRGGRDEAFF. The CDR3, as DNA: TGTGCCAGCAGCCGCGGCGGGCGAGATGAAGCTTTCTTT.